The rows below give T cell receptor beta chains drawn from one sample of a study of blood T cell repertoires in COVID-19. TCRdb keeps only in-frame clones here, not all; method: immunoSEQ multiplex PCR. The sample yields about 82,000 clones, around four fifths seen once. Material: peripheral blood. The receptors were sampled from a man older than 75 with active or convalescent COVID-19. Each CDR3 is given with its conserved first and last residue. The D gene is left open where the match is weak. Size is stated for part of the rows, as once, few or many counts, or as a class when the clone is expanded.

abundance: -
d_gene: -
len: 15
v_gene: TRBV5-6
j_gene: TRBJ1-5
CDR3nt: TGTGCCAGCAGCCGGACCGGGATTCGCAATCAGCCCCAGCATTTT
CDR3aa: CASSRTGIRNQPQHF

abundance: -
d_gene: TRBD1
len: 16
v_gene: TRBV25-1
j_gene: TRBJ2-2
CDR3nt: TGTGCCAGCAGCCCCGGACAGGGAAGGAACACCGGGGAGCTGTTTTTT
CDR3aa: CASSPGQGRNTGELFF

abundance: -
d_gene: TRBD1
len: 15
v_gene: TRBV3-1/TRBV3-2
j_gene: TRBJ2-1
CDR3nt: TGTGCCAGCAGCCGACCGGGACAGGGTTCCAATGAGCAGTTCTTC
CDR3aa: CASSRPGQGSNEQFF

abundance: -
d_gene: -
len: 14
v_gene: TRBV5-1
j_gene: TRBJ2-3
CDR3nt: TGCGCCAGCAGCTTCCAGACTAGCACAGATACGCAGTATTTT
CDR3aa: CASSFQTSTDTQYF

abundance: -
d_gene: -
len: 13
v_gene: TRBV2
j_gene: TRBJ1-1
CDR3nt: TGTGCCAGCAGTGTGCAGGGATACACTGAAGCTTTCTTT
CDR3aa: CASSVQGYTEAFF

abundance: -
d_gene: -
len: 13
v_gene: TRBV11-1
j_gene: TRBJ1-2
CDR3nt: TGTGCCAGCAGCTTAACAGAAAACTATGGCTACACCTTC
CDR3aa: CASSLTENYGYTF

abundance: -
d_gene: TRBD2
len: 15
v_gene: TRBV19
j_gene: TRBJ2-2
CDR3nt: TGTGCCAGTATGGGACTAGCGGGAGGAGAGGGGGAGCTGTTTTTT
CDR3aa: CASMGLAGGEGELFF

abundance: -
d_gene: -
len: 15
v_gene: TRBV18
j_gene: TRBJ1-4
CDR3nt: TGTGCCAGCTCACCCAACAGGGATGGTAATGAAAAACTGTTTTTT
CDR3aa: CASSPNRDGNEKLFF

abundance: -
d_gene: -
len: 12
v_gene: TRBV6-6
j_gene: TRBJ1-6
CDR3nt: TGTGCCAGCAGCACCACGGCCGGGACTCTCCACTTT
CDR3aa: CASSTTAGTLHF

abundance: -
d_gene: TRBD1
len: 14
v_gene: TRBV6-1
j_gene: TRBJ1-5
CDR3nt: TGTGCCAGCAGTGAAGTACCAGGGGGCCGGCCCCAGCATTTT
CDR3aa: CASSEVPGGRPQHF

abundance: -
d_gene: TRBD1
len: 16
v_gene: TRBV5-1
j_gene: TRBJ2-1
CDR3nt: TGCGCCAGCAGCGGCTCCGGGACAGTTGTAAACAATGAGCAGTTCTTC
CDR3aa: CASSGSGTVVNNEQFF

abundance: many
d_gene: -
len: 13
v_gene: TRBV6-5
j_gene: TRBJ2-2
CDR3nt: TGTGCCAGCAGGGTCAGGAACACCGGGGAGCTGTTTTTT
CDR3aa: CASRVRNTGELFF

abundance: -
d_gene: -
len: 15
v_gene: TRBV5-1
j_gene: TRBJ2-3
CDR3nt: TGCGCCAGCAGCTTGGCCGTTCCCCGCACAGATACGCAGTATTTT
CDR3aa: CASSLAVPRTDTQYF

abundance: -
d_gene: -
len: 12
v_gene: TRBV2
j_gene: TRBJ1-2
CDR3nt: TGTGCCAGCAGCGAGCGGGTGGGAGGCTACGCCTTC
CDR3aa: CASSERVGGYAF

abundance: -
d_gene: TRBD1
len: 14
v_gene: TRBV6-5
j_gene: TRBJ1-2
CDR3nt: TGTGCCAGCATGATACAGGGGGCTCTCTATGGCTACACCTTC
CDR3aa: CASMIQGALYGYTF

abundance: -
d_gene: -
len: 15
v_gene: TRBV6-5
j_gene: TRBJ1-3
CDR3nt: TGTGCCAGCAGTTACTCACCCGGCTCTGGAAACACCATATATTTT
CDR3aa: CASSYSPGSGNTIYF

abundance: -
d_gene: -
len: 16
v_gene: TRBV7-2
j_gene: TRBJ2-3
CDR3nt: TGTGCCAGCAGCTTTCAACAGGGCCGAAGCACAGATACGCAGTATTTT
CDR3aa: CASSFQQGRSTDTQYF

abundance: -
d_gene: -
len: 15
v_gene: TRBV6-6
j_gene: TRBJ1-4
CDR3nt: TGTGCCAGCAGTTACTCGAGCAGGCTTGATGAAAAACTGTTTTTT
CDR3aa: CASSYSSRLDEKLFF

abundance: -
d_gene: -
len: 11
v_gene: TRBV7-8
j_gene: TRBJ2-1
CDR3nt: TGTGCCACCCGATCGGACTTAGTGCAGTTCTTC
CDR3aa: CATRSDLVQFF

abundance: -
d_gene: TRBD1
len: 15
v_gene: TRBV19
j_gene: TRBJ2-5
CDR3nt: TGTGCCAGTAGTATGTGGACAGGGGGGGACGAGACCCAGTACTTC
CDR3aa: CASSMWTGGDETQYF

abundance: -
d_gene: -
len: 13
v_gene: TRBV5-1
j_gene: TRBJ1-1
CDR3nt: TGCGCCAGCACTGGTGTCGGGAACACTGAAGCTTTCTTT
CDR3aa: CASTGVGNTEAFF

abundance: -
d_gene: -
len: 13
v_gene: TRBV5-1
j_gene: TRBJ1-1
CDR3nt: TGCGCCAGCAGCTTGGGGCGGACAACTGAAGCTTTCTTT
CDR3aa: CASSLGRTTEAFF

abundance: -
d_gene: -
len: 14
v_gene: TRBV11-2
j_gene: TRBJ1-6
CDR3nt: TGTGCCAGCAGCCAACAGGGACCGAATTCACCCCTCCACTTT
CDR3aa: CASSQQGPNSPLHF

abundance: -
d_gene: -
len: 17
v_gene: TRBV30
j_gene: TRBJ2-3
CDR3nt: TGTGCCTGGAGAGTTCAGGGTGGGGCCCCTAACACAGATACGCAGTATTTT
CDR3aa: CAWRVQGGAPNTDTQYF

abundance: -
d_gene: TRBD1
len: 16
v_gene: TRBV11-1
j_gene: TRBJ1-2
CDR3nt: TGTGCCAGCAGCGGGGACGGACAGGGTGTTTTTTATGGCTACACCTTC
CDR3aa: CASSGDGQGVFYGYTF

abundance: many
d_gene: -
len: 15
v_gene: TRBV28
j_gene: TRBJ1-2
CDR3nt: TGTGCCAGCAGTTTCCTCAGACAAACTAACTATGGCTACACCTTC
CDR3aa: CASSFLRQTNYGYTF

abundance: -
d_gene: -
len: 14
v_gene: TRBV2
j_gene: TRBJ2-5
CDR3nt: TGTGCCAGCAGTGGGCGGTCTGACCAAGAGACCCAGTACTTC
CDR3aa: CASSGRSDQETQYF

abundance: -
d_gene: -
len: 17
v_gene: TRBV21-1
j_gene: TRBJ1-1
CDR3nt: TGTGCCAGCAGCAAAGGTCGCCAAGAGGGCTTGAACACTGAAGCTTTCTTT
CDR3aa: CASSKGRQEGLNTEAFF

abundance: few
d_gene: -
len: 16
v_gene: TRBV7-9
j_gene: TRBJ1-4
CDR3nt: TGTGCCAGCAGCTTAGCGCCGGGACTAACTAATGAAAAACTGTTTTTT
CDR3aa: CASSLAPGLTNEKLFF

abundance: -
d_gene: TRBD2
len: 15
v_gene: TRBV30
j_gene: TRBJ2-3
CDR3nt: TGTGCCTGGAGTGTAAATGGACTAGCGGCGGATACGCAGTATTTT
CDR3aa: CAWSVNGLAADTQYF

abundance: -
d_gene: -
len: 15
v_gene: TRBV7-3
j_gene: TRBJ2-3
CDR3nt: TGTGCCAGCAGCTTAACCGGACTACGTACAGATACGCAGTATTTT
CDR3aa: CASSLTGLRTDTQYF

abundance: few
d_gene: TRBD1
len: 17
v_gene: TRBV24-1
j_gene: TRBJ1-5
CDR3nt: TGTGCCACCAGTGACCATCCGACAGGGAAAGGAATTCAGCCCCAGCATTTT
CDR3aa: CATSDHPTGKGIQPQHF

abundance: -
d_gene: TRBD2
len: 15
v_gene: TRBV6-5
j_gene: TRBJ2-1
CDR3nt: TGTGCCAGCAAGTTTGGCGGGGGGAACGGGAATGAGCAGTTCTTC
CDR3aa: CASKFGGGNGNEQFF

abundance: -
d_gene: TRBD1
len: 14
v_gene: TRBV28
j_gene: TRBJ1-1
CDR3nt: TGTGCCAGTAAGAGAGGGGGCAGATCCACTGAAGCTTTCTTT
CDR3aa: CASKRGGRSTEAFF

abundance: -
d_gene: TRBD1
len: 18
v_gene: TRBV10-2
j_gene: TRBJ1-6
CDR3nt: TGCGCCAGCAGTGATGGGCATGGGACAGGGGGCTTCAATTCACCCCTCCACTTT
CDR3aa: CASSDGHGTGGFNSPLHF

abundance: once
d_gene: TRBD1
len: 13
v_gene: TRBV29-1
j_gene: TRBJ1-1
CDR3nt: TGCAGCATCGAACAGGGGTGGAACACTGAAGCTTTCTTT
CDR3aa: CSIEQGWNTEAFF

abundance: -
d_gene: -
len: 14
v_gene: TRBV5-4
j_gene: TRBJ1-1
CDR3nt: TGTGCCAGCAGCTTTGACTTAGGGAACACTGAAGCTTTCTTT
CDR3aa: CASSFDLGNTEAFF